This T cell receptor beta chain is from a study of T cells in tuberculosis listed by TCRdb under 2018. Describing the broader study: To characterize T cells specific for the mycobacterial lipid antigen glucose monomycolate (GMM), the study used CD1B tetramers together with high-throughput TCR immunosequencing. A South African clinical cohort compared IGRA-negative adolescents, IGRA-positive adolescents with latent tuberculosis and adults with active tuberculosis, ten per group.

At study entry, a tuberculin skin test and the QuantiFERON-TB GOLD In-Tube IGRA were used to screen adolescents for latent tuberculosis infection. Unsorted cryopreserved PBMC were immunosequenced, covering on average about 100,000 T cells per clinical donor. Eleven high schools in the Worcester region of the Western Cape, South Africa, served as enrollment sites for adolescents aged 12 to 18 years. Some ten M. tuberculosis-infected adolescents and about 10 uninfected adolescents, matched for age and sex, were selected. PBMC from adolescents were isolated by density centrifugation from freshly drawn heparinized blood and then cryopreserved. The full study reports these points: The smaller NN-distances were partly driven by shorter CDR3-alpha lengths in active tuberculosis patients, and the difference for TCR-beta did not reach statistical significance. An accuracy of more than 80% (AUROC more than 0.8) was reached by a classifier using the diverse GMM-specific repertoire, compared with 70% accuracy when GEM motif frequencies were used. Clinical samples were chosen by availability of cryopreserved specimens, and active tuberculosis cases were adults while controls were adolescents. Active tuberculosis TCR-alpha repertoires showed smaller mean NN-distances to GMM-specific TCRs than IGRA-negative controls, suggesting clonal expansion of these TCRs.

TCR libraries were generated with the immunoSEQ multiplex PCR assay, using TCR-beta and/or TCR-alpha/delta assays for each sample. The Illumina high-throughput platform was used to sequence the amplified TCR libraries. In the authors' own workflow: Clustering and dimensionality reduction relied on pairwise TCRdist distances among GMM-specific receptors from T cells that were either sorted ex vivo or expanded in vitro. Each clinical repertoire received a mean NN-distance score, defined as the average TCRdist to the nearest 10% of tetramer-positive reference sequences. To compute GEM TCR motif frequency, the fraction of unique TCRs matching known GEM sequences by V/J usage and CDR3 length was calculated. Linear discriminant analysis with leave-one-out cross-validation, implemented in scikit-learn, was used to classify active tuberculosis. This is the immuneACCESS table as TCRdb keeps it, with only in-frame sequences that have V and J called. A part of the clones is gone; compared with another copy, unresolved V genes explain less than half, and the rest is unexplained. That table furnishes V, J and clone size, whereas the DNA furnished D and trimming. The sample records under 40,000 clones, just over 90% of which are singletons. Roughly 2% of the sample comes from the top ten.

Concerning this clone: Its cognate antigen has yet to be identified. No quality values exist for individual bases; no much larger clone is one base distant.

The sample comprised PBMCs. The sequence came from a donor between 10 and 29 years old with latent tuberculosis or without tuberculosis infection.

The CDR3 in this case is CAGLGGQGPYEQYF. The nucleotide sequence is given as TGTGCCGGGTTGGGGGGGCAGGGACCCTACGAGCAGTACTTC. This sequence uses TRBV30 and TRBJ2-7; the D gene is perhaps TRBD2, from 7 matching bases. The trim is 8 bases for V and 2 bases for J, with a gap of 19 bases between the germline ends. CDR3 length: 14 amino acids, cysteine to phenylalanine. Just CDR3 DNA is preserved here, 42 bases in frame from base 1. The germline V gene (reference sequence) supplies CDR1 GTSNPN and CDR2 SVGIG.